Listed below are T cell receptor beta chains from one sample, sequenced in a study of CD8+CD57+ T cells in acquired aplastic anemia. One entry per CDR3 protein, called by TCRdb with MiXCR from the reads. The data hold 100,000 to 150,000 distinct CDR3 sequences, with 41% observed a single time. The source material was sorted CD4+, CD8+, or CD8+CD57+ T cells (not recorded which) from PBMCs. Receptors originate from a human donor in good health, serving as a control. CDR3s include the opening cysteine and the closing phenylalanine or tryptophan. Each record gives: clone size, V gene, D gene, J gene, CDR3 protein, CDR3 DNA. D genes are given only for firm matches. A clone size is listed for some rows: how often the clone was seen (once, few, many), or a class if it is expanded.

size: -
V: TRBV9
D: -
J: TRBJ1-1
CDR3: CASSPFGARNTEAFF
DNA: TGTGCCAGCAGCCCTTTTGGGGCGAGGAACACTGAAGCTTTCTTT

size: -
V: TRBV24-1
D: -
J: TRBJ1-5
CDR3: CATSGGRGNQLQHF
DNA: TGCGCCACCAGTGGGGGTCGGGGCAATCAGCTCCAGCATTTT

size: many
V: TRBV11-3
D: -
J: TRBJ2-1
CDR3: CASSTTRYNEQFF
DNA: TGTGCCAGCAGCACCACCCGGTACAATGAGCAGTTCTTC

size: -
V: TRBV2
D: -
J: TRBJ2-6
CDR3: CASSLRNVLTF
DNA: TGTGCCAGCAGTCTCCGAAACGTCCTGACTTTC

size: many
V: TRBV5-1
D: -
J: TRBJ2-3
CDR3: CASSLGEATDTQYF
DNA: TGCGCCAGCAGCCTGGGGGAGGCCACAGATACGCAGTATTTT

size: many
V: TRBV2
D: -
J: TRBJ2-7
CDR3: CASSHASYEQYF
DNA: TGTGCCAGCAGCCACGCCTCCTACGAGCAGTACTTC

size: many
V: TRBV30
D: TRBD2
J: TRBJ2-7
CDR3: CAWGLAGSFTYEQYF
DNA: TGTGCCTGGGGACTAGCGGGGAGTTTTACCTACGAGCAGTACTTC

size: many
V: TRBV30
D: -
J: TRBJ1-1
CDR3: CAWRAVNTEAFF
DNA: TGTGCCTGGAGGGCTGTGAACACTGAAGCTTTCTTT

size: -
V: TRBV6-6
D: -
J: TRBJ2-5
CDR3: CASSPTQETQYF
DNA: TGTGCCAGCAGTCCAACTCAAGAGACCCAGTACTTC

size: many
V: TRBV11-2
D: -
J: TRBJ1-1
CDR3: CASSLDMRGAAFF
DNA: TGTGCCAGCAGCTTAGATATGCGGGGAGCGGCTTTCTTT

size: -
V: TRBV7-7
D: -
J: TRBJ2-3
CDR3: CASSRGEASTDTQYF
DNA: TGTGCCAGCAGCAGAGGGGAGGCTAGCACAGATACGCAGTATTTT

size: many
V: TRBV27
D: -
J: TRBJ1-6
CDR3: CASWTAHNSPLHF
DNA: TGTGCCAGCTGGACAGCGCATAATTCACCCCTCCACTTT

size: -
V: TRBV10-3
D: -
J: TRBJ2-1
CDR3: CAISESTRRGYNEQFF
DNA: TGTGCCATCAGTGAGTCGACCAGAAGAGGTTACAATGAGCAGTTCTTC

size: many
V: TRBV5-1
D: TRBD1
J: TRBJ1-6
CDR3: CASSSGQSTLHF
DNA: TGCGCCAGCAGCTCGGGACAGTCTACCCTCCACTTT

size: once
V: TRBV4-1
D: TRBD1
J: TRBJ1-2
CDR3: CASSQGERGQRGYTF
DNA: TGCGCCAGCAGCCAAGGCGAGAGGGGGCAGCGTGGCTACACCTTC

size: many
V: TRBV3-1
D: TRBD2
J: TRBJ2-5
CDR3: CASSPLAGGEETQYF
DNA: TGTGCCAGCAGCCCACTAGCGGGGGGGGAAGAGACCCAGTACTTC

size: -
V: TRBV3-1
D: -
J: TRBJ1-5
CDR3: CAGGQGRQNNQPQHF
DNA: TGTGCCGGCGGCCAGGGGAGACAAAACAATCAGCCCCAGCATTTT

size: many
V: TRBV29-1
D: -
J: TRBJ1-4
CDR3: CSVTVGSDEKLFF
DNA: TGCAGCGTGACGGTGGGGAGCGACGAAAAACTGTTTTTT

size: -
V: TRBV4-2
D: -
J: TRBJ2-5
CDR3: CASSQDPRETQYF
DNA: TGTGCCAGCAGCCAAGATCCGAGAGAGACCCAGTACTTC

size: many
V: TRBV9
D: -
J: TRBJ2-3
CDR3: CASSVVADTQYF
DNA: TGTGCCAGCAGCGTAGTCGCAGATACGCAGTATTTT

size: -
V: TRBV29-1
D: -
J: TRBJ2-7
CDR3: CSVAAAYGQYF
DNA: TGCAGCGTTGCCGCGGCCTACGGACAGTACTTC

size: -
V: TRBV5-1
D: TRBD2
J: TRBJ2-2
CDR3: CASSPTSGATGELFF
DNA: TGCGCCAGCAGCCCAACTAGCGGGGCCACCGGGGAGCTGTTTTTT

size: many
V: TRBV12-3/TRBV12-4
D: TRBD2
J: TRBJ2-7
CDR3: CASSRSGGSRDKQYF
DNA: TGTGCCAGCAGCCGTAGCGGGGGGTCGAGGGACAAGCAGTACTTC

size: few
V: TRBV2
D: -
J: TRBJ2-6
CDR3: CASRWVNGANVLTF
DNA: TGTGCCAGCAGATGGGTGAATGGGGCCAACGTCCTGACTTTC